This note documents a single TCR beta chain sequence. This clone was seen a few times. Its antigen is still unknown. No much larger clonotype is one base removed from it; base qualities were not supplied. The source of the sample is a study of cytomegalovirus exposure and HLA in healthy donors (TCRdb year 2017). About the study as a whole: An earlier analysis of roughly 500 of the donors reported over 250 Gb of sequence data and around 120 million unique TCR beta sequences obtained from roughly 180 million T cells. Roughly 300 gigabases of sequencing data and around 80 million unique TCR sequences made up an early release that covered about 640 HLA-typed donors. The genetic ancestry cluster associated with self-reported Caucasian donors included roughly four fifths of the roughly 380 genotyped donors. The study aimed to test whether signatures of past pathogen exposure could be identified by cataloging public T cell receptors. Using immunosequencing, the study profiled T cell repertoires from fewer than 850 subjects and related those repertoires to cytomegalovirus serostatus. Besides the first cohort of roughly 700 subjects, a separate validation cohort made up of 120 different subjects was used. High-throughput TCR immunosequencing, statistical association of individual TCRs with disease status, and machine learning were combined to predict cytomegalovirus infection status. A later analysis re-examined previously published TCR beta repertoires from just over 650 donors and added high-resolution HLA genotyping to investigate patterns of TCR occurrence. The later analysis used no new phenotypic data to find candidate immune exposures, relying instead on TCR beta sequences and their occurrence across donors. In an earlier analysis of 500 to 650 of the donors, high-throughput TCR beta sequencing was used to judge whether each TCR beta V gene segment behaved as functional or pseudogenic. Donor age, sex, ethnicity and CMV serostatus were compiled together with the repertoire data. In a later genetic analysis, genome-wide SNP genotypes for about three fifths of the 666 donors were used, and that subset was treated as a discovery cohort. All discovery cohort repertoires had been generated on a single sequencing platform. HLA typing covered class I and class II loci at four-digit resolution. Typing coverage differed by locus: A, B, C, DRB1 and DQB1 were typed in about 620-630 donors, DQA1 in roughly 500, DPA1 in 600 to 610, and DPB1 in around 440. A handful of DR-DQ haplotypes were treated as single units for association and clustering because of strong linkage in the cohort. Among roughly 400 genotyped donors of the cohort, an average of about 240,000 unique TCR beta nucleotide sequences was sequenced per donor, of which approximately 19% were non-productive.

Broad study findings and their caveats: Compared with the roughly 700-donor mean, donors in an Asian-associated ancestry cluster had fewer N-insertions in productive TCRs, according to a later genetic analysis. According to a later analysis, parvovirus B19, influenza, CMV and Epstein-Barr virus appeared linked to several top co-occurrence clusters. In a later genetic analysis, a missense DCLRE1C variant was associated with V-gene and J-gene trimming of TCR beta chains, and the association was replicated in an independent cohort. A further reported finding was that TCR beta sequences accurately predicted the HLA-A and HLA-B alleles for most subjects in the first cohort. Specific HLA alleles were associated with roughly 16,000 TCR beta sequences at a false discovery rate of 0.05 in a later analysis. While some public TCRs were present in many individuals, most TCR sequences turned up only very rarely across donors. In both the original and validation cohorts, the classifier was reported to diagnose cytomegalovirus status with high specificity and sensitivity. Because HLA typing was missing for some donors at each locus, association tests included only the typed subset. Strong co-occurrence of HLA alleles, especially DR and DQ, made assigning TCR associations to individual alleles difficult. A later analysis found that TCR association rates varied across HLA loci, with DRB1 alleles showing the most associated TCRs and HLA-C alleles the fewest. Roughly 15 rarely observed V segments, including chromosome 9 orphons, were excluded from the earlier analysis of 550 to 700 of the donors because counts were too low. A later analysis found that HLA-associated TCR beta chains were more clonally expanded and had lower generation probabilities than equally common non-associated chains. The authors suggested that the approach could potentially be generalized to other disease states and immunological phenotypes. CMV serostatus was the only immune exposure information available for the cohort. A later analysis found that most CMV-associated TCR beta chains appeared HLA-restricted, with HLA associations seemingly driven largely by CMV exposure. Some IMGT-functional V segments, including TRBV6-2 and TRBV6-3, could not be distinguished by the 87-base-pair reads and were therefore excluded. In this cohort, only TCR beta chains were sequenced, and detectable features were limited by the absence of alpha or paired-chain data. The study gave a list of about 160 TCR beta chains associated with cytomegalovirus. Three of the identified cytomegalovirus-associated TCR beta chains were confirmed in vitro to be specific for cytomegalovirus antigens. Linkage disequilibrium might explain the correlated functional status among segregating V segments, but an unknown experimental factor could not be ruled out. The sequencing pipeline was judged likely to have produced a cluster of highly shared sequence variants as a technical artifact. In an earlier analysis of 587 of the donors, most TCR beta V segments appeared in productive rearrangements about 90% or about 30% of the time, broadly matching IMGT annotations. Presence/absence analyses assumed roughly uniform sequencing depth across donors, an assumption that may not hold.

In total, just over 650 healthy bone marrow donors made up the cohort. All cohort members were sampled while nominally healthy, although unrecorded immune exposures were likely present. The donor was CMV seronegative and belonged to the group of around 400 seronegative cohort members. Each donor provided a peripheral blood sample, and peripheral blood mononuclear cells were used for TCR beta sequencing. The Qiagen DNeasy Blood Extraction Kit was used to extract genomic DNA from the blood cell samples. CDR1 MDHEN and CDR2 SYDVKM are derived from the germline V gene. Measured from the cysteine to the phenylalanine, the CDR3 is 15 residues long. CDR3 DNA is the only sequence kept; it has 45 bases, read in frame from the first base. Trimming removed 5 bases from V and 3 bases from J, leaving 14 bases between the germline ends. Receptor amplification or capture employed the immunoSEQ multiplex PCR assay. For the multiplex PCR, a mixture combining 60 forward primers for TCR Vbeta segments and 13 reverse primers for TCR Jbeta segments was used. The CDR3 region of rearranged TCR beta genes was amplified from genomic DNA by a multiplex PCR assay. The amplified TCR beta libraries were sequenced on the Illumina HiSeq System as 87-base-pair reads. From the authors' description of their analysis: A later analysis tallied tens of millions of unique TCR beta chains across the 666 repertoires, and about 10 million of those chains were shared by two or more donors. Raw reads were error-corrected and collapsed into unique sequences by a nearest-neighbor algorithm in which closely related sequences were merged to remove PCR and sequencing errors. V, D and J gene segments were assigned by aligning CDR3 sequences to IMGT reference sequences. Each retained sequence needed at least a six-nucleotide match to both a V gene segment and a J gene segment. Rearrangements were classified as productive when the CDR3 lacked stop codons and remained in frame with V and J, and all other rearrangements were classified as non-productive. CDR3 was defined by IMGT convention, running from the second conserved V-encoded cysteine to the conserved J-encoded phenylalanine. The earlier analysis of roughly 590 of the donors excluded sequences that lacked an unambiguous match to a single V gene segment. An earlier analysis of several hundred of the donors called V segments functional above 56.7% productive rearrangements and segregating when the between-donor standard deviation exceeded 5%. A statistical classification framework was built to diagnose cytomegalovirus status from the catalog of TCR beta chain sequences. In a later analysis, V and J genes were assigned by comparing TCR nucleotide sequences against IMGT/GENE-DB human TR gene sequences. The TCRdist pipeline was used in a later analysis to assign CDR3 sequences and most-parsimonious VDJ recombination scenarios. In a later analysis, each TCR beta chain was defined by its CDR3 amino acid sequence together with its V-gene family, and reads without a unique V-gene family were excluded. In a later analysis, 450 to 600 highly shared, low-generation-probability nucleotide sequences were removed to address suspected cross-contamination and a sequencing artifact. A later analysis calculated a clonal expansion index for each public chain from normalized within-repertoire ranks of inferred template counts. In a later analysis, generation probabilities were computed with a VDJ recombination model fitted to out-of-frame rearrangements, and the resulting probabilities were checked against IGoR. In a later analysis, TCR-TCR, TCR-HLA and TCR-CMV co-occurrence was scored with hypergeometric tests, and a repertoire-size bias correction was applied to TCR pairs. In a later analysis, false discovery rates were estimated by permuting HLA or CMV assignments 20 times. In a later analysis, co-occurring TCRs were grouped using DBSCAN, with TCRdist sequence similarity added in when clustering inside HLA-allele-positive subsets. Repertoires with fewer than 30,000 or more than 120,000 public chains were left out of co-occurrence clustering, as were five repertoires with anomalous nucleotide sharing. The table was pulled from immuneACCESS by TCRdb, which kept in-frame rearrangements only. Such tables lose some clones; where checked, under half of the loss comes from unresolved V genes, and the rest has no known cause. The V and J calls and clone size were taken over from that table, and D and trimming were inferred from the DNA. This sample gives about 160,000 clones in total; 80% of them show up just once. 1.3% of the sample comes from the top ten.

Material for sequencing was PBMCs. The rearranged chain carries TRBV28 and TRBJ1-3, and the D gene may be TRBD1, 5 bases matching. This clonotype originated in a woman aged 45-65 years in good health and CMV-seronegative. The DNA reads as follows: TGTGCCAGCAGTCCCCCAGGTGACAGTGGAAACACCATATATTTT. Its protein product is CASSPPGDSGNTIYF.